This T cell receptor beta chain came from a study of blood T cells in healthy people across ages. This CDR3 contains 15 residues. It was with a sample-barcoded 5' primer and a J-beta primer mix that a second PCR of about 7 to 12 cycles was run. MiXCR, run by TCRdb on the 5' RACE reads, gives a single entry per CDR3 protein. The sample lists about 1,400,000 distinct CDR3 sequences; roughly 40% were seen once. This sequence originates from a woman between 18 and 29 years old in good health. The sequenced sample was blood. The chain uses TRBV21-1 and TRBJ2-7; the table gives TRBD2 as D, unverified against the DNA. TRBV21-1 is labeled a pseudogene. CDR3 in DNA: TGTGCCGGAAGGAAGCGGGAGGCAAGGCCCTACGAGCAGTACTTC. Protein product: CAGRKREARPYEQYF.